The TCR beta chain described here comes from a study of blood T cells in healthy people across ages. Study in general: Template-switching capture recovered about one barcoded beta molecule per two T cells.

Caucasian, healthy and from Russia, the donors were aged between about 6 and 100. Study-wide results and caveats: Unsorted PBMC input precluded a conclusive naive versus antigen-experienced comparison.

Primed by a sample-barcoded 5' primer and a J-beta primer mix, a second PCR proceeded for about 7 to 11 cycles. Each sample yielded at least 2.5 million CDR3-containing paired-end reads. One entry per CDR3 protein results from TCRdb running MiXCR on the 5' RACE reads. The sample contains 700,000 to 900,000 distinct CDR3 sequences, roughly 50% of which appear only once. For this clonotype: The antigen remains undetermined.

The sample taken for sequencing was blood. The TCR sequence derives from a man aged 80 or over in good health.

The DNA for the CDR3 is TGTGCCAGCAGCGGCGCTGGACGGCCTGCAAGGGGCTACACCTTC. This sequence encodes CASSGAGRPARGYTF. The rearrangement uses TRBV5-6 and TRBJ1-2; D remains unclear. Deletions cut 4 bases from V and 8 bases from J, with 21 bases between. CDR1 is SGHDT, CDR2 YYEEEE, per germline. CDR3 length: 15 amino acids.